Below, 18 T cell receptor beta chains from the same sample are listed, as sequenced in a study of blood T cell repertoires in COVID-19 (dated by TCRdb to 2019 to 2021). Libraries were constructed by the immunoSEQ multiplex PCR assay. TCRdb took over this immuneACCESS table, retaining in-frame rearrangements with V and J assigned. Such tables are incomplete; in checked studies, under half of the missing clones stem from an unresolved V gene, and the remainder is unexplained. Here the sample has about 430,000 clones; roughly nine tenths occur a single time. Roughly 1.1% of the sample comes from the top ten. The material sequenced was PBMCs or T cells enriched from blood (not recorded which). The source of these receptors is a man aged 25-45 years who had recovered from COVID-19.

The J gene is TRBJ2-7, the V gene TRBV11-2; a possible D gene is TRBD2 (6 bases). This CDR3 has 15 residues. Germline-derived CDR1 and CDR2 are SGHAT and FQNNGV. Trimming took 2 bases from V and 0 from J, leaving 11 bases between them. The CDR3 DNA is TGTGCCAGCAGCTTACAAGCGGGTAGCTCCTACGAGCAGTACTTC. As protein: CASSLQAGSSYEQYF.

V and J are TRBV4-1 and TRBJ2-5; 9 positions agree with TRBD1. The CDR3 runs to 14 residues. Trimming removed 4 bases from V and 5 bases from J; junction bases left unmatched: 5. Per the germline V gene, CDR1 is MGHRA and CDR2 is YSYEKL. CDR3 loop: CASSLGQGGETQYF. In nucleotides, the CDR3 is TGCGCCAGCAGCCTGGGACAGGGCGGCGAGACCCAGTACTTC.

The genes are TRBV19 and TRBJ2-2; TRBD1 matches 8 bases. V was clipped by 3 bases and J by 4 bases; unmatched bases: 4. CDR3 length: 15 amino acids. Germline loops: CDR1 LNHDA, CDR2 SQIVND (reference sequence). The chain's CDR3 is CASSIGQGATGELFF. The CDR3 bases are TGTGCCAGTAGTATCGGTCAGGGGGCCACCGGGGAGCTGTTTTTT. The full variable domain, rest sourced from reference TRBV19 and TRBJ2-2, is DGGITQSPKYLFRKEGQNVTLSCEQNLNHDAMYWYRQDPGQGLRLIYYSQIVNDFQKGDIAEGYSVSREKKESFPLTVTSAQKNPTAFYLCASSIGQGATGELFFGEGSRLTVL.

The V gene is TRBV7-9, the J gene TRBJ2-3; tentative D call: TRBD1 (6 bases). V lost 2 bases, J lost 3 bases, and 12 bases lay in between. Germline CDR1 SEHNR, CDR2 FQNEAQ (reference sequence). This CDR3 has 15 amino acids. The CDR3 reads CASSLTGSGTDTQYF. CDR3 DNA sequence: TGTGCCAGCAGCTTAACAGGGAGTGGTACAGATACGCAGTATTTT.

The chain couples TRBV19 to TRBJ1-5; 9 positions agree with TRBD1. Germline V gene data show CDR1 as LNHDA and CDR2 as SQIVND (reference sequence). Germline trimming cut 6 bases from V and 0 bases from J; bases unmatched to any gene: 3. This CDR3 region has 15 residues. The CDR3 sequence is CASSRTGDSNQPQHF. The DNA for the CDR3 is TGTGCCAGTAGCCGGACAGGGGATAGCAATCAGCCCCAGCATTTT.

This chain joins TRBV2 and TRBJ1-5; D is perhaps TRBD1 (6 bases). CDR3 length: 14 amino acids. CDR1 SNHLY and CDR2 FYNNEI come from the germline V gene. Between the trimmed V and J ends, which lost 7 bases and 7 bases, there was a span of 17 bases. The CDR3 DNA reads as TGTGCCAGCAAGACACAGGGAGGGCTCCAGCCCCAGCATTTT. This translates into CASKTQGGLQPQHF.

This clone was found once. The V and J genes are TRBV19 and TRBJ2-7; D is unresolved. CDR3 length equals 13 residues. The V end was cut by 3 bases, the J end by 7 bases, with 13 bases between. Germline lookup yields CDR1 LNHDA and CDR2 SQIVND (reference sequence). This CDR3 is CASSIDRGWEQYF. The DNA for the CDR3 is TGTGCCAGTAGTATCGACCGAGGTTGGGAGCAGTACTTC. The complete variable domain, with remaining parts taken from reference TRBV19 and TRBJ2-7, reads DGGITQSPKYLFRKEGQNVTLSCEQNLNHDAMYWYRQDPGQGLRLIYYSQIVNDFQKGDIAEGYSVSREKKESFPLTVTSAQKNPTAFYLCASSIDRGWEQYFGPGTRLTVT.

The rearrangement links TRBV28 to TRBJ1-4; the D is unclear. The germline CDR1 and CDR2 sequences are MDHEN and SYDVKM. This CDR3 region has 11 residues. The V and J ends lost 8 bases and 8 bases respectively, with 9 bases between them. The CDR3 loop reads CASLASEKLFF. The CDR3 coding sequence is TGTGCCAGCCTGGCCTCCGAAAAACTGTTTTTT.

This chain joins TRBV10-3 and TRBJ2-3; 12 bases align to TRBD1. This CDR3 region has 16 residues. The trim removed 3 bases at V and 4 bases at J, leaving 5 bases unmatched. CDR1 and CDR2 from the germline V gene are ENHRY and SYGVKD. The CDR3 coding sequence is TGTGCCATCAGTGATGGGGGACAGGGGGCCGCAGATACGCAGTATTTT. Protein: CAISDGGQGAADTQYF.

This chain links TRBV5-1 with TRBJ2-1; TRBD2 agrees at 12 bases. V dropped 1 base and J dropped 2; count of bases not matched to a gene: 1. This CDR3 has 16 residues. CDR1 is SGHRS, CDR2 YFSETQ, per germline. The CDR3 DNA reads as TGCGCCAGCAGCTTGCGGACTAGCGGGACCTACAATGAGCAGTTCTTC. Translating it yields CASSLRTSGTYNEQFF.

The V gene is TRBV5-1, the J gene TRBJ2-7; TRBD1 aligns across 8 bases. Germline CDR1 is SGHRS and CDR2 is YFSETQ. The CDR3 is 15 residues long. V trimming: 0 bases; J trimming: 3 bases; junction bases outside the gene matches: 5. The DNA for the CDR3 is TGCGCCAGCAGCTTGGACGGGACAGGTTACTACGAGCAGTACTTC. As protein: CASSLDGTGYYEQYF. Drawing the rest from reference TRBV5-1 and TRBJ2-7, the complete variable domain is KAGVTQTPRYLIKTRGQQVTLSCSPISGHRSVSWYQQTPGQGLQFLFEYFSETQRNKGNFPGRFSGRQFSNSRSEMNVSTLELGDSALYLCASSLDGTGYYEQYFGPGTRLTVT.

The rearrangement joins TRBV12-3 or TRBV12-4 to TRBJ2-2; perhaps TRBD2 as D (5 bases). The ends were cut back, 5 bases at V and 6 bases at J, with 10 bases in the middle. The CDR3 contains 13 residues. The CDR3 DNA is TGTGCCAGCAGTAGCGGTAATGCCGGGGAGCTGTTTTTT. This encodes CASSSGNAGELFF.

This clone has only a few counts. This chain connects TRBV5-6 to TRBJ2-6, with D unresolved. V was shortened by 1 base and J by 1 base, with 9 bases between the two germline ends. The CDR3 sequence is 16 residues long. Germline V gene sequence: CDR1 SGHDT, CDR2 YYEEEE. The CDR3 sequence is CASSLWSGSGANVLTF. CDR3 coding DNA: TGTGCCAGCAGCTTGTGGTCGGGTTCTGGGGCCAACGTCCTGACTTTC.

This clone occurred a few times. The genes are TRBV6-4 and TRBJ1-6; 7 bases align to TRBD1. Trimming cost V 6 bases and J 7 bases; bases outside gene matches: 15. Looked up from germline, CDR1 is MRHNA and CDR2 is SNTAGT. The CDR3 runs to 17 residues. CDR3 DNA sequence: TGTGCCAGCAGACGGGACAGCCGAAACCGACTAAATTCACCCCTCCACTTT. It codes for CASRRDSRNRLNSPLHF.

In nucleotides, the CDR3 is TGTGCCAGTAGTTTCCAGCGGGGGGGGGAAGAGACCCAGTACTTC. Its protein is CASSFQRGGEETQYF. V is TRBV19 and J is TRBJ2-5, with 10 bases aligning to TRBD2. The CDR3 contains 15 residues. From germline, CDR1 is LNHDA and CDR2 SQIVND (reference sequence). J was trimmed by 3 bases and V by 5 bases; bases with no gene match: 6.

CDR3 residues: CASNREDKLLFF. DNA for the CDR3: TGTGCCAGCAACCGGGAGGACAAATTGCTGTTTTTT. The chain is built from TRBV2 and TRBJ1-4, with TRBD1 as a possible D gene (5 bases). The CDR3 is 12 residues long. Germline CDR1 is SNHLY and CDR2 is FYNNEI. V lost 7 bases and J 14 bases, leaving 17 bases between the germline ends.

The genes are TRBV4-1 and TRBJ1-3; TRBD1 agrees at 9 bases. In germline, CDR1 is MGHRA, CDR2 YSYEKL. V was clipped by 5 bases and J by 0 bases; unmatched bases: 8. The CDR3 consists of 17 residues. CDR3 sequence (DNA): TGCGCCAGCAGCACCGGGACAGGGCCCTTCTCTGGAAACACCATATATTTT. It yields the protein CASSTGTGPFSGNTIYF.

The CDR3 here is CASSGLAGGFNEQFF. As DNA, the CDR3 is TGTGCCAGCAGCGGACTAGCGGGAGGTTTCAATGAGCAGTTCTTC. The chain couples TRBV9 to TRBJ2-1, with 13 bases that match TRBD2. CDR3 length: 15 residues. The J segment lost 6 bases and the V segment lost 3 bases, leaving 3 bases of the junction unmatched. Germline lookup yields CDR1 SGDLS and CDR2 YYNGEE. Full variable domain (outside the CDR3, taken from reference TRBV9 and TRBJ2-1): DSGVTQTPKHLITATGQRVTLRCSPRSGDLSVYWYQQSLDQGLQFLIQYYNGEERAKGNILERFSAQQFPDLHSELNLSSLELGDSALYFCASSGLAGGFNEQFFGPGTRLTVL.